Listed below are T cell receptor beta chains from one sample, sequenced in a study of radiation and T cells in renal cell carcinoma. Produced via immunoSEQ multiplex PCR; TCRdb's table is partial and in-frame only. The top ten hold around 17% of the sample, which has approximately 150,000 clones, about 86% seen once. Source: blood, taken from a patient whose treatment included radiotherapy and nephrectomy. The receptor source for this set is a woman aged 45-60 years with renal cell carcinoma. CDR3s include the opening cysteine and the closing phenylalanine or tryptophan.

j_call v_call cdr3_length cdr3_aa
TRBJ1-1 TRBV7-2 13 CASSSDPNTEAFF
TRBJ2-1 TRBV27 16 CASSPWSGRANNEQFF
TRBJ2-7 TRBV19 14 CASSWGTGGVEQYF
TRBJ2-6 TRBV7-2 15 CASSLGGGGANVLTF
TRBJ2-7 TRBV7-2 14 CASTPQGDGHEQYF
TRBJ1-1 TRBV9 14 CASSVVAGGPEAFF
TRBJ2-2 TRBV7-9 15 CASSLTSLGAGELFF
TRBJ2-3 TRBV28 15 CASSLVGISTDTQYF
TRBJ1-2 TRBV4-2 15 CASSQGGTPRTGYTF
TRBJ2-7 TRBV18 15 CASSPSRETYYEQYF
TRBJ1-2 TRBV7-2 15 CASSPRMGQGDGYTF
TRBJ2-5 TRBV7-2 18 CASSFSRRRTALRETQYF
TRBJ1-4 TRBV27 15 CASSLQGAPQEKLFF
TRBJ1-2 TRBV4-3 12 CASSQQGSGYTF
TRBJ2-5 TRBV5-3 14 CARSEGQQQETQYF
TRBJ2-3 TRBV7-9 13 CASSPGTADTQYF
TRBJ2-1 TRBV9 15 CASSVAGAVYNEQFF
TRBJ2-7 TRBV30 13 CAWSGQQTYEQYF
TRBJ1-2 TRBV4-1 14 CASSQEEGLGGYTF